A selection of T cell receptor beta chains follows, all from one sample in a study of siplizumab effects on memory and regulatory T cells. Only in-frame clones appear in the TCRdb table, and some are missing; sequencing was by immunoSEQ multiplex PCR. The sample lists approximately 65,000 clones; less than 85% were seen once. What was sequenced was memory CD4+ T cells sorted from blood. The receptor set was obtained from a human donor in good health. Both conserved end residues are part of each CDR3. The D gene is left open where the match is weak. A row's size may be missing; if present it is once, few, many or a size class.

D: .
V: TRBV30
J: TRBJ2-1
size: .
DNA: TGTGCCGGAAGAAAAGCTACACGTATTGAGCAGTTCTTC
CDR3: CAGRKATRIEQFF

D: TRBD1
V: TRBV27
J: TRBJ2-5
size: .
DNA: TGTGCCAGCAGTCCCCGGACAGGGAAGGAAGAGACCCAGTACTTC
CDR3: CASSPRTGKEETQYF

D: TRBD1
V: TRBV23-1
J: TRBJ2-7
size: .
DNA: TGCGCCAGCAGTCACTCAAGGACCGCCTCGACAGGGGACTACGAGCAGTACTTC
CDR3: CASSHSRTASTGDYEQYF

D: .
V: TRBV5-1
J: TRBJ2-1
size: once
DNA: TGCGCCAGCAGCTTGGCCGGGCTTCCGGGACTTAAGTTCTTC
CDR3: CASSLAGLPGLKFF

D: TRBD2
V: TRBV4-1
J: TRBJ2-1
size: .
DNA: TGCGCCAGCAGCCAGCCCTTACTAGCGTCATCCTACAATGAGCAGTTCTTC
CDR3: CASSQPLLASSYNEQFF

D: TRBD2
V: TRBV7-9
J: TRBJ2-1
size: .
DNA: TGTGCCAGCAGCTTAGGGGGACTAGCGGGACACAATGAGCAGTTCTTC
CDR3: CASSLGGLAGHNEQFF

D: TRBD1
V: TRBV15
J: TRBJ2-1
size: .
DNA: TGTGCCACCAGCAGAGTTTCCACAGGGGGAGGTAGGGATGAGCAGTTCTTC
CDR3: CATSRVSTGGGRDEQFF

D: .
V: TRBV19
J: TRBJ2-5
size: .
DNA: TGTGCCAGTAGCCTAGGTCGGGGACCCTCAATACGGGAGACCCAGTACTTC
CDR3: CASSLGRGPSIRETQYF

D: .
V: TRBV5-1
J: TRBJ2-2
size: .
DNA: TGCGCCAGCAGCTTGGAGGCGCGAGGAGGGGAGCTGTTTTTT
CDR3: CASSLEARGGELFF

D: TRBD2
V: TRBV7-9
J: TRBJ2-5
size: .
DNA: TGTGCCAGCAAGAGGACTAGCGGGGGGCCACAAGAGACCCAGTACTTC
CDR3: CASKRTSGGPQETQYF